Detailed here is one T cell receptor (beta chain). Its antigen specificity is not known. Per-base quality was not reported, and no clone a single base away is much larger than it. The immunoSEQ hsTCRB v3.0 assay was used at survey level resolution to sequence the TRB variable region. The targeted TRB sequencing depth was roughly 40,000-50,000 T-cell genomes per sample. Pooled TRB libraries were sequenced on an Illumina MiSeq with a v3 150-cycle kit. The published analysis was carried out like this. Repertoire analysis was run in R within a reproducible Nextflow workflow that covered QC, data transformation and analysis. LymphoSeq2, an R package for exploring AIRR-Seq data, was used to implement custom analyses. Several samples that produced fewer than 5000 total TRB sequences were removed, so some 190 HIV repertoires were analyzed. Of the approximately 190 retained HIV repertoires, approximately 60 were collected before and about 130 after ART initiation. Repertoires were downsampled to 5000 TRB nucleotide sequences, with summary statistics averaged over 100 downsampling iterations. TRB sequences were retained for analysis only if CDR3 regions of at least seven amino acids were present. Diversity was assessed using a clonality score derived from Shannon entropy and using the Gini coefficient. In repertoire networks, the top 5000 CDR3 amino acid sequences were linked whenever an edit distance of one separated two sequences. GLIPH2 predicted antigen specificity groups and MHC restriction for TRB CDR3 amino acid sequences. To flag known CMV, EBV, HIV or tissue antigen associations, CDR3 amino acid sequences were matched against VDJdb and McPAS-TCR. Pre-ART, post-ART and control groups were compared with Wilcoxon signed-rank tests and Holm-Bonferroni correction. TCRdb mirrors the immuneACCESS table, restricted to in-frame sequences. Some clones are absent from its copies; in checked studies, under half trace to an unresolved V gene, and the reason for the others is unknown. V and J calls and clone size follow that table, whereas D and trimming were derived from the DNA. Within this sample are 21,000 or so clones, with around 80% of them counted one time only. The top ten constitute 5% of the sample.

Participants were included only if at least one PBMC sample before ART initiation and at least two post-ART samples were available. Every participant with HIV received treatment in the United States of America. Before DNA extraction, cryopreserved samples of about 1-10 million PBMC were thawed and washed. At the time of the earliest PBMC sample, participants with HIV were aged between roughly 20 and 60 years. Each participant contributed PBMC samples from 1-4 timepoints before ART initiation and 2-8 timepoints after ART initiation, with a median of 7 samples. Serial HIV viral load, CD4+ T-cell count, ART history and demographic data were obtained for every participant. A Qiagen kit on a QIAcube was used to extract genomic DNA from unsorted PBMC, with samples processed in batches of 12. The sample is drawn from a study of long-term antiretroviral therapy in people with HIV (dated by TCRdb to the early 2020s). Turning to the overall study: The earliest samples were collected about a decade before the 2015 WHO recommendation for immediate ART, when ART was typically delayed until CD4 counts fell. A total of 150 to 200 cryopreserved PBMC samples were contributed to the cohort by 30 adults with confirmed HIV infection, with samples collected serially over a mean of approximately six years (range 1-12). A retrospective serial study tested whether ART initiation and durable HIV suppression were associated with changes in peripheral blood TRB repertoire composition and diversity. No cross-contamination during QIAcube processing turned up in test extractions that ran a monoclonal T-cell line alongside 25 to 35 polyclonal samples. Among the roughly 30 participants with HIV, over nine were female. The paper's findings and limits, for the study overall: HIV repertoires had narrower CDR3 length ranges than controls, and the network structure suggested an antigen-experienced repertoire that shifted only slightly toward naive after ART. Inferences about post-ART repertoire changes were limited because no data were available on ART adherence, viral resistance or therapy changes. Expanded TRB clones identified before ART initiation dominated the repertoire at all time points, although this dominance fluctuated and declined in many PLHIV after ART. Owing to limited PBMC availability, only the TCR beta chain was sequenced, without alpha chain pairing. ART initiation was associated with a significant increase in TRB diversity, but diversity stayed significantly below transplant donor controls even after long-term ART. The samples span the years 2004 to 2017, and the ART regimens used may be less effective than current regimens. Because pre-ART samples had limited cell numbers, profiling was done on unsorted PBMC rather than on sorted CD4+ and CD8+ T cells.

V ends up 6 bases short and J 8 bases short, with an unmatched junction base count of 7. Sequences MDHEN (CDR1) and SYDVKM (CDR2) are obtained from the germline V gene. Including cysteine and phenylalanine, the CDR3 has 14 amino acids. Just CDR3 DNA is preserved here, 42 bases in frame from base 1. Material: unsorted PBMCs, obtained 0.3 years after starting antiretroviral therapy. The V gene is TRBV28 and the J gene is TRBJ1-4, and 9 bases in between align with TRBD1. This clonotype was obtained from a man in his forties or fifties with HIV. The CDR3 protein sequence reads: CASSYWTGVEKLFF. The base sequence is TGTGCCAGCAGCTACTGGACAGGGGTCGAAAAACTGTTTTTT.